The T cell receptor beta chain described here comes from a study of cytomegalovirus exposure and HLA in healthy donors. The PCR employed 60 Vbeta primers together with 13 Jbeta primers. Clones were sequenced by immunoSEQ multiplex PCR, and TCRdb holds only the in-frame ones, with some missing. The data hold some 110,000 clones, with 70% to 80% observed a single time. Trimming took 6 bases from V and 4 from J; bases not matched to a gene: 10. Germline V gene data show CDR1 as MNHNY and CDR2 as SVGAGI (reference sequence). The CDR3 has 15 amino acids. Study-wide results and caveats: Across HLA loci, a later analysis found differing TCR association rates, with DRB1 most and HLA-C fewest. A list of around 150 TCR beta chains associated with cytomegalovirus was given.

This clone was seen more than once but under ten times. The antigen is not known. This TCR was recovered from a woman aged 45-65 years in good health and CMV-seropositive. Sequenced input: PBMCs. The genes are TRBV6-6 and TRBJ1-1; 8 bases match TRBD1. Here the CDR3 DNA reads TGTGCCAGCAGGGACCGGACAGGGTGGGTCACTGAAGCTTTCTTT. Amino acids: CASRDRTGWVTEAFF.